This T cell receptor (beta chain) was sequenced for a study of T cells after somatic rescue of genetic block. Profiled with immunoSEQ multiplex PCR; TCRdb holds only in-frame clones, not every one. The data show about 72,000 clones, with roughly 93% seen just once and roughly 2.9% held by the top ten. This CDR3 has 13 residues. V was clipped by 4 bases and J by 11 bases; unmatched bases: 11. The germline V gene has CDR1 SGHKS and CDR2 YYEKEE (reference sequence). The chain carries TRBV5-5 and TRBJ1-1; TRBD1 agrees at 7 bases. The sample was peripheral blood mononuclear cells (PBMCs). The receptor was isolated from a man in his thirties or forties. The CDR3 nucleotides read TGTGCCAGCAGCCTAAACAGGGGCCTGGCGGCTTTCTTT. It encodes CASSLNRGLAAFF.